This T cell receptor beta chain comes out of a study of OX40 agonist ivuxolimab in advanced cancers. Points from the study as a whole: Part of the nonresponder group also had normalized T-cell clonal expansion that was low.

TCRdb keeps only in-frame clones here, not all; method: immunoSEQ multiplex PCR. Of about 61,000 clones in the sample, roughly 90% are singletons; the top ten hold approximately 23%. Details on this clone: Its antigen is not identified.

This CDR3 contains 17 residues. The V gene end was trimmed by 1 base and the J gene end by 4 bases; junction bases not matched to a gene: 5. Germline V gives CDR1 SGHAT, CDR2 FQDESV (reference sequence). The material sequenced was CD4+ or CD8+ T cells sorted from blood, taken in a trial of the OX40 agonist ivuxolimab. The rearrangement links TRBV11-1 to TRBJ2-1, with TRBD2 identical over 12 bases. This clonotype was obtained from an adult with an advanced solid tumor such as melanoma, head and neck, liver or kidney cancer. CDR3: CASSLVPLAGGYNEQFF. As DNA, the CDR3 is TGTGCCAGCAGCTTAGTCCCTCTAGCGGGAGGGTACAATGAGCAGTTCTTC.